This T cell receptor (beta chain) originates from a study of T cells in Graves' hyperthyroidism and ophthalmopathy. This clonotype was seen repeatedly, ten times or more. No antigen is known for it. Study-level points and caveats: Among clonotypes expanded in thyroid above 0.001, most were also found in blood.

V was pared by 3 bases and J by 8 bases, with 17 bases of the junction left unmatched. Germline V gene data show CDR1 as MNHNS and CDR2 as SASEGT. There are 17 residues in the CDR3. Authors of the study amplified TCR beta CDR3 regions from RNA transcripts. The TCR CDR3 was amplified in a first-round RT-PCR using the HTBI primer set. TCRdb re-called the multiplex PCR reads through MiXCR, storing one row per CDR3 protein. The table includes about 570,000 distinct CDR3 sequences, around 15% detected once. The source is a middle-aged woman with Graves' hyperthyroidism. The rearrangement uses TRBV6-1 and TRBJ1-1; 8 nucleotides line up with TRBD1. Source material: blood. The CDR3 DNA sequence: TGTGCCAGCAGTGACCCCTGGACAGGGAAGAGCTGGCTGGAAGCTTTCTTT. It translates to CASSDPWTGKSWLEAFF.